This is a list of T cell receptor beta chains from one sample in a study of blood T cells in healthy people across ages. A single record per CDR3 protein comes from TCRdb applying MiXCR to the 5' RACE reads. The repertoire holds 1.5 million to 2 million distinct CDR3 sequences, with approximately 50% as singletons. The specimen sequenced was blood. These receptors all stem from a woman aged 40-49 years in good health. Each CDR3 is given with its conserved first and last residue. D genes are given only for firm matches. The listing skips clone size in some rows; elsewhere it reads once, few, many or a size class.

V: TRBV29-1; J: TRBJ2-3; size: NA; D: NA; CDR3: CSVDWTLGDTQYF; DNA: TGCAGCGTTGATTGGACATTAGGGGATACGCAGTATTTT
V: TRBV7-9; J: TRBJ2-1; size: NA; D: TRBD2; CDR3: CASSLVAGLVNEQFF; DNA: TGTGCCAGCAGCTTAGTGGCCGGACTAGTGAATGAGCAGTTCTTC
V: TRBV7-6; J: TRBJ2-7; size: NA; D: TRBD2; CDR3: CASSFSSGYYEQYF; DNA: TGTGCCAGCAGCTTCTCTAGCGGGTACTACGAGCAGTACTTC
V: TRBV6-5; J: TRBJ1-6; size: NA; D: NA; CDR3: CASSPGPINSPLHF; DNA: TGTGCCAGCAGTCCCGGGCCTATTAATTCACCCCTCCACTTT
V: TRBV11-2; J: TRBJ2-1; size: NA; D: NA; CDR3: CASSGSGGAPGNEQFF; DNA: TGTGCCAGCTCGGGTTCTGGTGGGGCCCCAGGGAATGAGCAGTTCTTC
V: TRBV5-1; J: TRBJ2-3; size: few; D: NA; CDR3: CASSYSPVEDTDTQYF; DNA: TGCGCCAGCAGCTACTCCCCCGTAGAGGACACAGATACGCAGTATTTT
V: TRBV20-1; J: TRBJ1-6; size: NA; D: NA; CDR3: CSAPGQGRSPLHF; DNA: TGCAGTGCCCCCGGGCAGGGTCGCTCACCCCTCCACTTT
V: TRBV20-1; J: TRBJ2-5; size: NA; D: NA; CDR3: CSAVPTGIILQETQYF; DNA: TGCAGTGCTGTGCCTACAGGGATTATTCTTCAAGAGACCCAGTACTTC
V: TRBV4-1; J: TRBJ2-5; size: NA; D: TRBD1; CDR3: CASSQAGTGGRIQYF; DNA: TGCGCCAGCAGCCAAGCCGGGACAGGGGGTAGGATCCAGTACTTC
V: TRBV4-3; J: TRBJ2-1; size: few; D: NA; CDR3: CASSQDKDNEQFF; DNA: TGCGCCAGCAGCCAAGATAAGGACAATGAGCAGTTCTTC
V: TRBV7-9; J: TRBJ2-3; size: once; D: TRBD2; CDR3: CASTTYGGAASTDTQYF; DNA: TGTGCCAGCACAACCTACGGGGGGGCTGCTAGCACAGATACGCAGTATTTT
V: TRBV13; J: TRBJ2-1; size: NA; D: NA; CDR3: CASSLGLIGSPSYNEQFF; DNA: TGTGCCAGCAGCTTAGGCTTGATAGGCAGCCCCTCCTACAATGAGCAGTTCTTC
V: TRBV28; J: TRBJ2-1; size: NA; D: NA; CDR3: CASTVPGETSYNEQFF; DNA: TGTGCCAGCACCGTCCCAGGCGAAACCAGCTACAATGAGCAGTTCTTC
V: TRBV5-1; J: TRBJ1-2; size: NA; D: NA; CDR3: CASSVSTTYGYTF; DNA: TGCGCCAGCAGCGTGTCCACAACTTATGGCTACACCTTC
V: TRBV20-1; J: TRBJ2-7; size: few; D: TRBD2; CDR3: CSANGGVSYEQYF; DNA: TGCAGTGCCAACGGGGGGGTCTCCTACGAGCAGTACTTC
V: TRBV10-2; J: TRBJ2-7; size: few; D: NA; CDR3: CASGFAHEQYF; DNA: TGCGCCAGCGGATTCGCCCACGAGCAGTACTTC
V: TRBV18; J: TRBJ2-1; size: NA; D: NA; CDR3: CASSPNSRVSKDEQFF; DNA: TGTGCCAGCTCGCCTAATAGCCGAGTATCGAAGGATGAGCAGTTCTTC
V: TRBV15; J: TRBJ2-1; size: NA; D: TRBD2; CDR3: CATSREGGSGGDEQFF; DNA: TGTGCCACCAGCAGAGAAGGGGGTAGCGGGGGGGACGAGCAGTTCTTC
V: TRBV7-2; J: TRBJ2-1; size: NA; D: TRBD1; CDR3: CASSLEGGFSYNEQFF; DNA: TGTGCCAGCAGCTTAGAAGGGGGCTTCTCCTACAATGAGCAGTTCTTC
V: TRBV29-1; J: TRBJ2-1; size: once; D: TRBD2; CDR3: CSVVPSGGLVREQFF; DNA: TGCAGCGTTGTGCCTAGCGGGGGGCTAGTACGTGAGCAGTTCTTC
V: TRBV27; J: TRBJ2-5; size: few; D: NA; CDR3: CASSGVEETQYF; DNA: TGTGCCAGCTCGGGGGTTGAAGAGACCCAGTACTTC
V: TRBV7-2; J: TRBJ2-1; size: few; D: NA; CDR3: CASSLEPYRNEQFF; DNA: TGTGCCAGCAGCTTAGAGCCGTACCGTAATGAGCAGTTCTTC
V: TRBV10-1; J: TRBJ1-2; size: NA; D: NA; CDR3: CASSLTRDYYGYTF; DNA: TGCGCCAGCAGCTTAACACGGGACTACTATGGCTACACCTTC
V: TRBV27; J: TRBJ2-5; size: NA; D: TRBD2; CDR3: CASSLSLAGGSQETQYF; DNA: TGTGCCAGCAGTTTGTCCCTAGCGGGGGGATCTCAAGAGACCCAGTACTTC
V: TRBV25-1; J: TRBJ1-2; size: NA; D: NA; CDR3: CASSEQGPEANYGYTF; DNA: TGTGCCAGCAGTGAACAGGGGCCCGAAGCTAACTATGGCTACACCTTC
V: TRBV7-2; J: TRBJ2-7; size: few; D: NA; CDR3: CASSLLKMIGYEQYF; DNA: TGTGCCAGCAGCCTCTTGAAAATGATCGGCTACGAGCAGTACTTC
V: TRBV29-1; J: TRBJ2-1; size: once; D: TRBD1; CDR3: CSVELSGTGLVRETQFF; DNA: TGCAGCGTTGAACTCTCCGGGACAGGGCTTGTGCGAGAGACCCAGTTCTTC
V: TRBV7-9; J: TRBJ2-1; size: NA; D: NA; CDR3: CASSPGTRIYNEQFF; DNA: TGTGCCAGCAGCCCCGGGACTCGGATTTACAATGAGCAGTTCTTC
V: TRBV3-1; J: TRBJ2-2; size: NA; D: NA; CDR3: CASSQIAAGTTNTGELFF; DNA: TGTGCCAGCAGCCAAATTGCAGCGGGCACCACAAACACCGGGGAGCTGTTTTTT
V: TRBV12-3/TRBV12-4; J: TRBJ1-5; size: NA; D: NA; CDR3: CASSPGRGEQPQHF; DNA: TGTGCCAGCAGTCCTGGGAGGGGGGAACAGCCCCAGCATTTT
V: TRBV4-3; J: TRBJ2-7; size: few; D: NA; CDR3: CASSQDFHSSYEQYF; DNA: TGCGCCAGCAGCCAAGATTTTCATAGCTCCTACGAGCAGTACTTC
V: TRBV27; J: TRBJ1-1; size: NA; D: TRBD1; CDR3: CASSSWTGAMNTEAFF; DNA: TGTGCCAGCAGTTCATGGACAGGGGCCATGAACACTGAAGCTTTCTTT
V: TRBV28; J: TRBJ2-3; size: NA; D: TRBD2; CDR3: CASSPGLVETDTQYF; DNA: TGTGCCAGCAGCCCTGGACTAGTGGAGACAGATACGCAGTATTTT
V: TRBV18; J: TRBJ2-1; size: few; D: TRBD1; CDR3: CASSPGTGALSSYNEQFF; DNA: TGTGCCAGCTCACCAGGAACAGGGGCCCTCTCCTCCTACAATGAGCAGTTCTTC
V: TRBV28; J: TRBJ2-5; size: NA; D: TRBD2; CDR3: CASNIGVSGVEETQYF; DNA: TGTGCCAGCAACATAGGGGTTAGCGGGGTGGAGGAGACCCAGTACTTC
V: TRBV20-1; J: TRBJ1-2; size: NA; D: TRBD1; CDR3: CSARAQGADGYTF; DNA: TGCAGTGCTAGAGCACAGGGGGCGGACGGCTACACCTTC
V: TRBV7-2; J: TRBJ2-3; size: few; D: TRBD2; CDR3: CASSAPAQRGITDTQYF; DNA: TGTGCCAGCAGTGCCCCCGCGCAGCGGGGGATCACAGATACGCAGTATTTT
V: TRBV5-5; J: TRBJ1-2; size: few; D: NA; CDR3: CASSHTWRLRGYTF; DNA: TGTGCCAGCAGCCATACCTGGCGCCTCCGCGGCTACACCTTC
V: TRBV7-2; J: TRBJ2-5; size: NA; D: NA; CDR3: CASSAKGLGWGLETQYF; DNA: TGTGCCAGCAGCGCAAAGGGGCTGGGTTGGGGTTTGGAGACCCAGTACTTC
V: TRBV29-1; J: TRBJ2-7; size: few; D: TRBD1; CDR3: CSGSTGGLQEQYF; DNA: TGCAGCGGGTCGACAGGGGGTCTTCAGGAGCAGTACTTC
V: TRBV28; J: TRBJ1-6; size: NA; D: NA; CDR3: CASRPSTGNNSPLHF; DNA: TGTGCCAGCAGACCATCCACAGGGAATAATTCACCCCTCCACTTT
V: TRBV6-2/TRBV6-3; J: TRBJ2-5; size: few; D: NA; CDR3: CASTPLGEETQYF; DNA: TGTGCCAGCACCCCACTAGGGGAAGAGACCCAGTACTTC
V: TRBV5-1; J: TRBJ1-2; size: NA; D: NA; CDR3: CASSFASVGDYGYTF; DNA: TGCGCCAGCAGCTTTGCATCCGTGGGGGACTATGGCTACACCTTC
V: TRBV27; J: TRBJ1-2; size: NA; D: TRBD1; CDR3: CASSARDREANYGYTF; DNA: TGTGCCAGCAGTGCCCGGGACAGGGAAGCTAACTATGGCTACACCTTC
V: TRBV20-1; J: TRBJ2-1; size: NA; D: NA; CDR3: CSVEAGNEQFF; DNA: TGCAGTGTCGAAGCGGGCAATGAGCAGTTCTTC
V: TRBV28; J: TRBJ1-2; size: NA; D: NA; CDR3: CASSRTRGYTF; DNA: TGTGCCAGCAGCCGGACTCGTGGCTACACCTTC